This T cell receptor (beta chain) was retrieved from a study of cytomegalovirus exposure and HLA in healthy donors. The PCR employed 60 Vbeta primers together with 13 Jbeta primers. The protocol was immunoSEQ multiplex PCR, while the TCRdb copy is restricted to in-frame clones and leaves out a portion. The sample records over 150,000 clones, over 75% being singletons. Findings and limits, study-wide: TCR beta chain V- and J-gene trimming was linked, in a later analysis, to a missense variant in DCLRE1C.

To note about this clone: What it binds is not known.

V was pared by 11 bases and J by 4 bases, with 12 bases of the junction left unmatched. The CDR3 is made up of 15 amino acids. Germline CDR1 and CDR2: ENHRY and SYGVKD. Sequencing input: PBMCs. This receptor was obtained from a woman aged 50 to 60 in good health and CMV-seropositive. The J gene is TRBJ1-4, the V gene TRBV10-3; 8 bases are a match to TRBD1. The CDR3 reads CAPQGRGPCNEKLFF. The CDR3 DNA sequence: TGTGCCCCTCAGGGCAGGGGGCCCTGTAATGAAAAACTGTTTTTT.